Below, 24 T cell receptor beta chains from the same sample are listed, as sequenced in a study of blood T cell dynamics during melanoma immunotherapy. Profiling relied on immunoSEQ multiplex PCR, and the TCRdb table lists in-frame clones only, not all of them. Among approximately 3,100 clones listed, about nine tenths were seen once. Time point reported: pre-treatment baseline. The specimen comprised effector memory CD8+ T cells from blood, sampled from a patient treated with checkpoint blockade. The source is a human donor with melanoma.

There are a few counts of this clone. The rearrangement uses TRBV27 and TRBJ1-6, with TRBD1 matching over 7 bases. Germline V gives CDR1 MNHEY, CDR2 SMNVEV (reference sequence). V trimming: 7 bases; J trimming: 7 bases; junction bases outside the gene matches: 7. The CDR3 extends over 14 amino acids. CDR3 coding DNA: TGTGCCAGCACTATACAGGGACAGAATTCACCCCTCCACTTT. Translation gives CASTIQGQNSPLHF.

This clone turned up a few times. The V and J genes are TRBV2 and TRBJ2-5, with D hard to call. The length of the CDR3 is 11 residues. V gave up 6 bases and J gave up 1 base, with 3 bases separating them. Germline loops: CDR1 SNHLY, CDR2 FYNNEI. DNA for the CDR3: TGTGCCAGCAGGGTCCAAGAGACCCAGTACTTC. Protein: CASRVQETQYF. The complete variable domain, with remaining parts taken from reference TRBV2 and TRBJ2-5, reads EPEVTQTPSHQVTQMGQEVILRCVPISNHLYFYWYRQILGQKVEFLVSFYNNEISEKSEIFDDQFSVERPDGSNFTLKIRSTKLEDSAMYFCASRVQETQYFGPGTRLLVL.

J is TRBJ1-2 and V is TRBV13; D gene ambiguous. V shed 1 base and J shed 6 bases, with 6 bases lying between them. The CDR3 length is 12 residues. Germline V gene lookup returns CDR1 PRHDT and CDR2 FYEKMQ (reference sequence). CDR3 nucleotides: TGTGCCAGCAGCTTAGATCAGCATGGCTACACCTTC. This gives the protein CASSLDQHGYTF.

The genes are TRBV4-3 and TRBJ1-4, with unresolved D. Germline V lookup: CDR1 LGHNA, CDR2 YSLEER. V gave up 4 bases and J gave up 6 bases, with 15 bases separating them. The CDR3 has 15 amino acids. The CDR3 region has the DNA TGCGCCAGCAGCCCAAACCGGGCCCTGTATGAAAAACTGTTTTTT. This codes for CASSPNRALYEKLFF.

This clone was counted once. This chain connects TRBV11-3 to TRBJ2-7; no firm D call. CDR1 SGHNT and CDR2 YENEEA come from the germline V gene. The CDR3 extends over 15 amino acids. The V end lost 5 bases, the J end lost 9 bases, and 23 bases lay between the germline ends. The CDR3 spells CASSARRQLSLGQYF. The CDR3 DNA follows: TGTGCCAGCAGCGCCCGTCGCCAGCTGTCCTTAGGGCAGTACTTC.

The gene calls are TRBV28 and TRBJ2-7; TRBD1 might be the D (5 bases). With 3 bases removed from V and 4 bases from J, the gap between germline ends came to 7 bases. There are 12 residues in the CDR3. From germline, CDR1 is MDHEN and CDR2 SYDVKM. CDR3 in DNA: TGTGCCAGCAGTTTGGGGCTGTACGAGCAGTACTTC. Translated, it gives CASSLGLYEQYF.

The CDR3 coding sequence is TGTGCCAGCAGTCTTCCCGAGTCCTACGAGCAGTACTTC. Translated: CASSLPESYEQYF. The rearrangement links TRBV6-5 to TRBJ2-7; D not resolved. Germline V gene lookup returns CDR1 MNHEY and CDR2 SVGAGI. V lost 5 bases and J 1 base, leaving 9 bases between the germline ends. CDR3 length equals 13 residues.

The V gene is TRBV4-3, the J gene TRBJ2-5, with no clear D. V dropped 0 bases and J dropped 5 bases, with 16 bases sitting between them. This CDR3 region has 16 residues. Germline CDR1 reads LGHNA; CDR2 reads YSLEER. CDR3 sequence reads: CASSQDVSAVLETQYF. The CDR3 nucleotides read TGCGCCAGCAGCCAAGATGTGTCAGCAGTTCTGGAGACCCAGTACTTC.

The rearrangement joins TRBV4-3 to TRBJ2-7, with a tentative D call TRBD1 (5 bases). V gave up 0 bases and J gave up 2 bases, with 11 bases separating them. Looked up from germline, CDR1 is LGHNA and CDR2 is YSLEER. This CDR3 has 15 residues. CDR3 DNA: TGCGCCAGCAGCCAAGACCCGACAGAACCCTACGAGCAGTACTTC. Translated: CASSQDPTEPYEQYF.

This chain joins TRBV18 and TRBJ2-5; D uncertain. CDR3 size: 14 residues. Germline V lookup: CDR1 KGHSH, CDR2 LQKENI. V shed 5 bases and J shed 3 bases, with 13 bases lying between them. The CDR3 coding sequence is TGTGCCAGCTCAGGCTACAGTATGGAAGAGACCCAGTACTTC. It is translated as CASSGYSMEETQYF.

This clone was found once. The CDR3 protein is CSVGDRVTNEQFF. In DNA, the CDR3 is TGCAGCGTTGGGGACAGGGTAACGAATGAGCAGTTCTTC. The chain recombines TRBV29-1 with TRBJ2-1, with TRBD1 identical over 9 bases. This CDR3 spans 13 amino acids. The V and J ends lost 4 bases and 7 bases, in that order; junction bases with no gene match: 5. Per the germline V gene, CDR1 is SQVTM and CDR2 is ANQGSEA.

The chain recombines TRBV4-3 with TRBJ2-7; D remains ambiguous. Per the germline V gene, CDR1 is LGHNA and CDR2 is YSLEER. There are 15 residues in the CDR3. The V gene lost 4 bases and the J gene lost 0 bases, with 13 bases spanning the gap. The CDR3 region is CASSPQWRSSYEQYF. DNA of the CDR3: TGCGCCAGCAGCCCCCAGTGGAGAAGCTCCTACGAGCAGTACTTC.

CDR3 DNA: TGTGCCAGCAGTCTCTACCATGAGGGCTATGGCTACACCTTC. Translating gives CASSLYHEGYGYTF. V and J are TRBV28 and TRBJ1-2; D is unresolved. The CDR3 runs to 14 residues. In germline, CDR1 is MDHEN, CDR2 SYDVKM. Deletions cut 5 bases from V and 4 bases from J, with 14 bases between.

The CDR3 coding sequence is TGTGCCATCGCCGGGACAGGGGGCTACGAGCAGTACTTC. Residues: CAIAGTGGYEQYF. The rearrangement joins TRBV11-2 to TRBJ2-7; 11 nucleotides align to TRBD1. CDR1 and CDR2 (germline): SGHAT, FQNNGV. The junction had 5 bases not matched to a gene; V was cut back by 10 bases and J by 3 bases. CDR3 length equals 13 residues.

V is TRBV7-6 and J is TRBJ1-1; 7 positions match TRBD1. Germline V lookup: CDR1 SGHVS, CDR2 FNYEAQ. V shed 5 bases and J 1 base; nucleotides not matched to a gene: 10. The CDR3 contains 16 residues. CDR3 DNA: TGTGCCAGCAGCACTTACAGGGGAAGTCCGAACACTGAAGCTTTCTTT. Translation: CASSTYRGSPNTEAFF.

The CDR3 spells CASSSYGGETQYF. The CDR3 DNA follows: TGTGCCAGCAGCTCATACGGGGGAGAGACCCAGTACTTC. The chain links TRBV13 to TRBJ2-5; D might be TRBD2 (6 bases). The CDR3 loop spans 13 amino acids. Germline values: CDR1 PRHDT, CDR2 FYEKMQ (reference sequence). V was cut by 4 bases and J by 4 bases, with 10 bases left in between. The whole variable domain, remainder taken from reference TRBV13 and TRBJ2-5, is AAGVIQSPRHLIKEKRETATLKCYPIPRHDTVYWYQQGPGQDPQFLISFYEKMQSDKGSIPDRFSAQQFSDYHSELNMSSLELGDSALYFCASSSYGGETQYFGPGTRLLVL.

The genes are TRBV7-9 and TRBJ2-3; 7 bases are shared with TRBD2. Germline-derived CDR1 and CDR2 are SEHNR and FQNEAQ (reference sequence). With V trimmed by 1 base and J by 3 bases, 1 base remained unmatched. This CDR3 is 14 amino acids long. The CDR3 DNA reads TGTGCCAGCAGCTTAGTTAGCGGGACAGATACGCAGTATTTT. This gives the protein CASSLVSGTDTQYF.

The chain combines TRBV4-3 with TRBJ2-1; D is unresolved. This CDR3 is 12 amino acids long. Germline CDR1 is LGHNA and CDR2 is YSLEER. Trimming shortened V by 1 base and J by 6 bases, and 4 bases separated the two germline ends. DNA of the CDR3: TGCGCCAGCAGCCAAGGGCGCAATGAGCAGTTCTTC. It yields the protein CASSQGRNEQFF.

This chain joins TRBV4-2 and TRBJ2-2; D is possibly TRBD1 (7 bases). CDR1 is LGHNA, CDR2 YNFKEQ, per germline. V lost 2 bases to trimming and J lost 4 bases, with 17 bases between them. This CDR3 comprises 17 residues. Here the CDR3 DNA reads TGTGCCAGCAGCCAACTCTGGAACAGGGGAGGCACCGGGGAGCTGTTTTTT. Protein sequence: CASSQLWNRGGTGELFF.

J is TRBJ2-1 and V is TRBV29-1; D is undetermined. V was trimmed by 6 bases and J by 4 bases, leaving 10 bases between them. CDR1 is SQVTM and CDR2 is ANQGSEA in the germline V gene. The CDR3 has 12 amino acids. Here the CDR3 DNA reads TGCAGCGTCGTAGCTGAATACAATGAGCAGTTCTTC. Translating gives CSVVAEYNEQFF.

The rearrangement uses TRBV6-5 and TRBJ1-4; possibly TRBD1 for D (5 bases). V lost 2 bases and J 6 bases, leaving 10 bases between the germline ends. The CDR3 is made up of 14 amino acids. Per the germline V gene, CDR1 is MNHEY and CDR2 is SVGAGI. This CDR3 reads CASSYGPGDEKLFF. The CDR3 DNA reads TGTGCCAGCAGTTACGGGCCGGGGGATGAAAAACTGTTTTTT.

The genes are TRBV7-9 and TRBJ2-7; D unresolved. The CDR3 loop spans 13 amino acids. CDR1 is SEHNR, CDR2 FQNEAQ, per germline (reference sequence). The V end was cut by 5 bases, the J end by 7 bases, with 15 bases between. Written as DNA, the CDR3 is TGTGCCAGCAGCCCGCAAGGTCCTCTGGAGCAGTACTTC. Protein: CASSPQGPLEQYF.

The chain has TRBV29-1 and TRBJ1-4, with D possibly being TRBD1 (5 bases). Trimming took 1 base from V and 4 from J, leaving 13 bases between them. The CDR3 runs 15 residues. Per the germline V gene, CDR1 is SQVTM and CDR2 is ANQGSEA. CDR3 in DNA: TGCAGCGTTGAAGGGGGGTTTAAGGGTAATGAAAAACTGTTTTTT. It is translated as CSVEGGFKGNEKLFF.

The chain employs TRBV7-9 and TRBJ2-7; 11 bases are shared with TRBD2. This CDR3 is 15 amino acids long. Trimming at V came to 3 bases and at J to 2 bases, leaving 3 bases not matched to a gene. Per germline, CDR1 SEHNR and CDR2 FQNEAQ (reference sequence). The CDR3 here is CASSFGLAGPYEQYF. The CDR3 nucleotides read TGTGCCAGCAGCTTCGGACTAGCGGGTCCCTACGAGCAGTACTTC.